What follows describes a single TCR beta chain. A few counts support this clone. The target of this receptor is not known. The record has no base qualities; no much larger clone is one base away. This sample is part of a study of T cell responses to AZD1222 COVID-19 vaccine (dated by TCRdb to the early 2020s). Background for the entire study: A total of 233 trial participants underwent TCR sequencing, of whom some 200 had received two doses of AZD1222 and 26 had received two doses of the MenACWY control vaccine. Enrollment into the trials was organized by age into subgroups of 18-55, 56-69 and 70-plus years, and those subgroups contained approximately 150, 30 and 60 TCR-sequenced participants, respectively.

The CDR3 regions of human TCRbeta chains were analyzed by immunosequencing. The original pipeline was this. TCRs in the repertoires were matched against a reference library of SARS-CoV-2-specific TCRs that had been generated with the MIRA antigen-specificity platform. Breadth was defined as the fraction of unique TCRs that were SARS-CoV-2-associated, and depth was defined as the fraction of total T cells that were SARS-CoV-2-associated. Using the MIRA data, each spike-specific TCR was mapped to the spike region that the TCR reacts to and placed in a CD4 or CD8 class. Log10-transformed breadth and depth values were compared by one-way ANOVA with Sidak's multiple comparisons tests. TCRdb provides this immuneACCESS table in a form limited to in-frame rearrangements. Some clones are lacking; in checked studies, under half of them reflect an unresolved V gene, and why the rest are absent is not known. V and J calls and clone size are as listed in that table; D and trimming were resolved from the DNA. The sample table lists some 110,000 clones, 75% to 90% of them with a count of one. Of the sample, approximately 4.4% falls within the top ten clones.

CDR1 SGHVS and CDR2 FNYEAQ were looked up in the germline V gene. Germline trimming: 0 bases from V, 2 bases from J; junction bases outside gene matches: 6. Including cysteine and phenylalanine, the CDR3 has 16 amino acids. The retained sequence is limited to the CDR3, 48 bases, with the frame set at the first base. On the study overall, not on this receptor specifically: Conclusions about previously exposed vaccinees are limited, since just 5 or 6 AZD1222 recipients were seropositive for SARS-CoV-2 at baseline. Because no samples from the day 14 peak response were available, repertoires could be characterized only after the peak T cell response. Participants were mostly white British and included more females than males, and it was suggested by the authors that clonal diversity may have been underestimated. The 56-69-year group was small, and its depth increase did not reach significance, likely because of low power. Reportedly, almost half of the unique spike-specific TCRs recognized epitopes lying outside the regions that are mutated in the B.1.351 and B.1.1.7 variants. A significant rise in spike-specific TCR breadth and depth was observed after two AZD1222 doses relative to day 0 and relative to MenACWY recipients. Vaccine-associated CD4 TCRs spanned the whole spike protein, with dominant responses in regions 160-218 and 743-854.

Per the publication, the time point label means: about 28 days (+/-7) after the second vaccine dose. AZD1222 recipients with second doses at about 4 weeks or about 12 weeks were pooled, because spike-specific TCR depth and breadth did not differ between schedules. Vaccinee samples came from UK trials COV001 and COV002, including a single-blind randomized controlled phase 2/3 trial of AZD1222 (ChAdOx1 nCoV-19) in healthy adults. For TCRbeta chain sequencing, PBMC samples from trial participants were taken at day 0 and at day 28 after the second dose. The V and J genes are TRBV7-6 and TRBJ2-7; a stretch of 8 junction bases matches TRBD2. The clonotype was recovered from an adult who received the AZD1222 COVID-19 vaccine. The source material was peripheral blood, sampled 28 days after the second AZD1222 dose. The CDR3 region: CASSLATGTRTYEQYF. In nucleotides, the sequence is TGTGCCAGCAGCTTAGCTACCGGGACTAGAACCTACGAGCAGTACTTC.